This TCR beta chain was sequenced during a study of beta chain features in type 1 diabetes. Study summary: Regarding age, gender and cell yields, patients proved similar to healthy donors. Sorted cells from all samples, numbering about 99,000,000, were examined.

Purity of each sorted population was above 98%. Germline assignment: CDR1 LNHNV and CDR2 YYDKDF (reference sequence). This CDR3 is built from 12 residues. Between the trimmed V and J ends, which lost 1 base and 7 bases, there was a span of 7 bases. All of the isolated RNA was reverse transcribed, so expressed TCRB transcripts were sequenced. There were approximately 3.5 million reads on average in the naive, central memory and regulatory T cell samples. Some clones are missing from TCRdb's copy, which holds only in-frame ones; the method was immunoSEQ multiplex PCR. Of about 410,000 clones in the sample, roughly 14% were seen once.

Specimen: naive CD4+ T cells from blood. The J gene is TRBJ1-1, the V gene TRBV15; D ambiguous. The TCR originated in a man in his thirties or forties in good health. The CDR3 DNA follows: TGTGCCACCAGCAGAGTCGGGTATGAAGCTTTCTTT. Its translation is CATSRVGYEAFF.